Listed here are 30 T cell receptor beta chains from one sample, sequenced in a study of blood T cell repertoires in COVID-19. Clones were sequenced by immunoSEQ multiplex PCR, and TCRdb holds only the in-frame ones, with some missing. The sample includes about 59,000 clones, 80% to 90% of them seen just once. Material: peripheral blood. All receptors come from a man aged 60-69 years with COVID-19, enrolled during active disease.

The rearrangement links TRBV6-4 to TRBJ2-2; no firm D call. Trimming pared 2 bases from V and 6 bases from J, leaving 10 bases between. The length of the CDR3 is 14 residues. Per germline, CDR1 MRHNA and CDR2 SNTAGT. The CDR3 DNA follows: TGTGCCAGCAGTGACAACCAAGGAGCCGGGGAGCTGTTTTTT. It translates to CASSDNQGAGELFF.

The chain joins TRBV3-1 (or the pseudogene TRBV3-2) to TRBJ2-1; TRBD1 matches 7 bases. Germline V gene sequence: CDR1 LGHDT, CDR2 YNNKEL (reference sequence). There are 15 residues in the CDR3. J was trimmed by 4 bases and V by 3 bases; bases with no gene match: 6. CDR3 DNA sequence: TGTGCCAGCAGCCATCCGACAGGGACATACAATGAGCAGTTCTTC. This codes for CASSHPTGTYNEQFF.

This sequence joins TRBV6-5 and TRBJ1-5; D unresolved. Trimming cost V 2 bases and J 0 bases, with 11 bases left between them. Germline V gives CDR1 MNHEY, CDR2 SVGAGI. The CDR3 has 16 residues. The CDR3 here is CASSYAPIDSNQPQHF. For the CDR3, the DNA is TGTGCCAGCAGTTACGCGCCCATAGATAGCAATCAGCCCCAGCATTTT.

This clone was recorded only once. This chain uses TRBV5-1 with TRBJ1-4; 9 bases line up with TRBD1. Germline V gene lookup returns CDR1 SGHRS and CDR2 YFSETQ. The CDR3 contains 13 residues. V dropped 4 bases and J dropped 7; count of bases not matched to a gene: 2. CDR3 sequence: CASSRDRAEKLFF. CDR3 nucleotide sequence: TGCGCCAGCAGCCGGGACAGGGCTGAAAAACTGTTTTTT.

This chain uses TRBV6-4 with TRBJ1-5; D ambiguous. V lost 2 bases to trimming and J lost 6 bases, with 8 bases between them. Germline V lookup: CDR1 MRHNA, CDR2 SNTAGT. The CDR3 contains 13 residues. The CDR3 loop reads CASSDRAGQPQHF. CDR3 sequence (DNA): TGTGCCAGCAGTGACAGAGCTGGTCAGCCCCAGCATTTT.

This clone came up once. This chain joins TRBV23-1 and TRBJ2-5; TRBD2 is a possible D gene (6 bases). TRBV23-1 is assigned to the ORF class and has an uncertain function. The CDR3 is 16 residues long. Trimming stripped 2 bases from V and 1 base from J, with 14 bases between. The CDR3 reads CASSQPQRGTQETQYF. The CDR3, as DNA: TGCGCCAGCAGTCAACCCCAACGGGGGACCCAAGAGACCCAGTACTTC.

The genes are TRBV5-1 and TRBJ2-2; 10 positions agree with TRBD1. Unmatched junction bases numbered 10, after V lost 2 bases and J lost 6 bases. CDR1 is SGHRS and CDR2 is YFSETQ in the germline V gene. This CDR3 is built from 17 residues. The CDR3 is CASSFTPGTGVAGELFF. The CDR3 DNA follows: TGCGCCAGCAGCTTTACCCCCGGGACAGGGGTCGCCGGGGAGCTGTTTTTT. The variable domain in full, with the rest retrieved from reference TRBV5-1 and TRBJ2-2, is KAGVTQTPRYLIKTRGQQVTLSCSPISGHRSVSWYQQTPGQGLQFLFEYFSETQRNKGNFPGRFSGRQFSNSRSEMNVSTLELGDSALYLCASSFTPGTGVAGELFFGEGSRLTVL.

This sequence joins TRBV6-5 and TRBJ1-1, with 9 bases identical to TRBD1. This CDR3 spans 15 amino acids. Germline CDR1 MNHEY, CDR2 SVGAGI. V was clipped by 5 bases and J by 2 bases; unmatched bases: 6. CDR3 sequence reads: CASSIDRGGNTEAFF. CDR3 nucleotides: TGTGCCAGCAGTATAGACAGGGGGGGAAACACTGAAGCTTTCTTT.

This clone was recorded a few times. V gene TRBV5-1 combines with J gene TRBJ1-2; possibly TRBD1 for D (5 bases). The CDR3 contains 14 residues. Per germline, CDR1 SGHRS and CDR2 YFSETQ. V was clipped by 0 bases and J by 3 bases, with 9 bases between them. The CDR3 is CASSLAGGHYGYTF. The CDR3 nucleotides read TGCGCCAGCAGCTTGGCGGGGGGTCACTATGGCTACACCTTC.

The chain carries TRBV18 and TRBJ1-3, with a weak D call TRBD1 (6 bases). Germline V gene sequence: CDR1 KGHSH, CDR2 LQKENI. The length of the CDR3 is 19 residues. V shed 1 base and J shed 0 bases, with 19 bases lying between them. The CDR3 sequence is CASSPLGNRAHLSGNTIYF. In DNA, the CDR3 is TGTGCCAGCTCACCACTGGGGAACAGGGCTCACCTCTCTGGAAACACCATATATTTT.

V usage is TRBV2 and J usage is TRBJ1-5; D is ambiguous. The V end lost 1 base, the J end lost 4 bases, and 5 bases lay between the germline ends. CDR3 length: 13 residues. The V gene's germline CDR1 is SNHLY and CDR2 FYNNEI. The CDR3 loop is CASSEDLNQPQHF. In DNA form, the CDR3 reads TGTGCCAGCAGTGAAGATCTAAATCAGCCCCAGCATTTT.

The chain combines TRBV3-1 (or the pseudogene TRBV3-2) with TRBJ2-5, with unresolved D. The CDR3 covers 12 residues. Germline V lookup: CDR1 LGHDT, CDR2 YNNKEL (reference sequence). Trimming left V 0 bases short and J 10 bases short, with 9 bases between. This chain's CDR3 is CASSQEGGLQYF. In DNA, the CDR3 is TGTGCCAGCAGCCAAGAAGGCGGTCTCCAGTACTTC.

The rearrangement joins TRBV5-4 to TRBJ2-1, with no clear D. V lost 4 bases and J lost 8, with 25 bases in between. The CDR3 covers 17 residues. Germline CDR1 is SGHNT and CDR2 is YYREEE (reference sequence). CDR3 residues: CASSPNFRAESPHEQFF. CDR3 sequence (DNA): TGTGCCAGCAGCCCCAATTTCCGAGCCGAGAGCCCCCATGAGCAGTTCTTC. The full variable domain, rest sourced from reference TRBV5-4 and TRBJ2-1, is ETGVTQSPTHLIKTRGQQVTLRCSSQSGHNTVSWYQQALGQGPQFIFQYYREEENGRGNFPPRFSGLQFPNYSSELNVNALELDDSALYLCASSPNFRAESPHEQFFGPGTRLTVL.

The rearrangement uses TRBV9 and TRBJ1-4; no clear D gene. V was pared by 5 bases and J by 7 bases, with 15 bases between. The CDR3 contains 14 residues. The germline V gene encodes CDR1 SGDLS and CDR2 YYNGEE. This CDR3 reads CASSVTGKGEKLFF. CDR3 nucleotide sequence: TGTGCCAGCAGTGTGACGGGGAAGGGTGAAAAACTGTTTTTT.

CDR3 bases: TGTGCCAGCAGCTTCAGGGGGTATACCGGGGAGCTGTTTTTT. This codes for CASSFRGYTGELFF. The chain combines TRBV5-4 with TRBJ2-2; 7 nucleotides match TRBD1. CDR3 length: 14 residues. Germline CDR1 and CDR2: SGHNT and YYREEE (reference sequence). Trimming cost V 2 bases and J 5 bases; bases outside gene matches: 3.

V usage is TRBV18 and J usage is TRBJ2-3, with 9 bases that match TRBD1. The CDR3 loop spans 14 amino acids. The germline gives CDR1 KGHSH, CDR2 LQKENI. Unmatched junction bases numbered 4, after V lost 4 bases and J lost 5 bases. Here the CDR3 DNA reads TGTGCCAGCTCACTAACGGACAGGGGAGATACGCAGTATTTT. Residues: CASSLTDRGDTQYF.

The chain carries TRBV6-6 and TRBJ2-3, with 12 bases fitting TRBD2. CDR1 MNHNY and CDR2 SVGAGI come from the germline V gene (reference sequence). The V and J ends lost 7 bases and 6 bases, in that order; junction bases with no gene match: 5. CDR3 length: 14 residues. The CDR3 is CASILAGGLDTQYF. The CDR3 DNA is TGTGCCAGCATTCTAGCGGGAGGGCTCGATACGCAGTATTTT.

The chain recombines TRBV6-5 with TRBJ1-4, with unresolved D. Trimming shortened V by 4 bases and J by 0 bases, and 9 bases separated the two germline ends. Per the germline V gene, CDR1 is MNHEY and CDR2 is SVGAGI. This CDR3 has 15 amino acids. DNA of the CDR3: TGTGCCAGCAGTTTGGACGGGGCAACTAATGAAAAACTGTTTTTT. Protein product: CASSLDGATNEKLFF.

The chain links TRBV4-1 to TRBJ2-5; 14 bases are shared with TRBD2. V trimming: 4 bases; J trimming: 5 bases; junction bases outside the gene matches: 9. There are 17 residues in the CDR3. Germline assignment: CDR1 MGHRA and CDR2 YSYEKL. The CDR3 spells CASSPLTSGGAGETQYF. CDR3 nucleotide sequence: TGCGCCAGCAGCCCTTTGACTAGCGGGGGGGCTGGGGAGACCCAGTACTTC.

V and J are TRBV6-1 and TRBJ1-1; no firm D call. The V and J ends lost 2 bases and 1 base respectively, with 8 bases between them. Germline lookup yields CDR1 MNHNS and CDR2 SASEGT. The CDR3 loop spans 14 amino acids. This chain's CDR3 is CASSETSGNTEAFF. For the CDR3, the DNA is TGTGCCAGCAGTGAAACATCAGGGAACACTGAAGCTTTCTTT.

This clone was recorded at least ten times. This sequence joins TRBV27 and TRBJ2-1; 13 bases map to TRBD2. The CDR3 sequence is 17 residues long. The ends lost 5 bases at V and 2 bases at J; junction bases unmatched: 6. CDR1 is MNHEY, CDR2 SMNVEV, per germline (reference sequence). CDR3 in DNA: TGTGCCAGCAGTGGACTAGCGGGAGCTTATCCCTACAATGAGCAGTTCTTC. Its translation: CASSGLAGAYPYNEQFF.

The chain has TRBV5-1 and TRBJ2-1; 13 bases fit TRBD2. The germline V gene has CDR1 SGHRS and CDR2 YFSETQ. This CDR3 has 17 residues. The junction had 8 bases not matched to a gene; V was cut back by 4 bases and J by 4 bases. CDR3: CASSPGTSGAFYNEQFF. CDR3 sequence (DNA): TGCGCCAGCAGCCCCGGGACTAGCGGGGCTTTTTACAATGAGCAGTTCTTC.

The chain is built from TRBV29-1 and TRBJ2-1, with TRBD1 matching over 9 bases. The V gene's germline CDR1 is SQVTM and CDR2 ANQGSEA. The CDR3 contains 14 residues. Trimming at V came to 7 bases and at J to 3 bases, leaving 7 bases not matched to a gene. The CDR3 nucleotides are TGCAGCGCTAAGGACAGGGGTCACTACAATGAGCAGTTCTTC. Residues: CSAKDRGHYNEQFF.

The chain couples TRBV19 to TRBJ2-1, with 7 bases that match TRBD2. V lost 6 bases and J lost 0; bases outside the gene matches: 5. The CDR3 sequence is 15 residues long. Germline values: CDR1 LNHDA, CDR2 SQIVND (reference sequence). The CDR3 protein is CASRPTSISYNEQFF. For the CDR3, the DNA is TGTGCCAGTAGGCCGACTAGCATCTCCTACAATGAGCAGTTCTTC. Complete variable domain (other parts from reference TRBV19 and TRBJ2-1): DGGITQSPKYLFRKEGQNVTLSCEQNLNHDAMYWYRQDPGQGLRLIYYSQIVNDFQKGDIAEGYSVSREKKESFPLTVTSAQKNPTAFYLCASRPTSISYNEQFFGPGTRLTVL.

This chain connects TRBV7-3 to TRBJ1-3; D is perhaps TRBD1 (5 bases). The V gene's germline CDR1 is SGHTA and CDR2 FQGTGA. Trimming removed 5 bases from V and 2 bases from J, with 10 bases in between. The CDR3 runs to 14 residues. The chain's CDR3 is CASSHGRAGNTIYF. CDR3 in DNA: TGTGCCAGCAGCCACGGCAGGGCTGGAAACACCATATATTTT.

The V and J genes are TRBV6-6 and TRBJ2-2; TRBD2 agrees at 7 bases. V shed 9 bases and J 1 base; nucleotides not matched to a gene: 2. The CDR3 extends over 13 amino acids. The germline CDR1 and CDR2 sequences are MNHNY and SVGAGI (reference sequence). CDR3 nucleotides: TGTGCCAGTATAGCGGGGAACACCGGGGAGCTGTTTTTT. Translation gives CASIAGNTGELFF.

J is TRBJ2-7 and V is TRBV9; 10 nucleotides line up with TRBD2. The CDR3 covers 13 residues. V lost 3 bases and J lost 4; bases outside the gene matches: 1. CDR1 is SGDLS and CDR2 is YYNGEE in the germline V gene. CDR3 amino acids: CASSDSGGYEQYF. CDR3 nucleotides: TGTGCCAGCAGCGATAGCGGGGGGTACGAGCAGTACTTC. Complete variable domain (other parts from reference TRBV9 and TRBJ2-7): DSGVTQTPKHLITATGQRVTLRCSPRSGDLSVYWYQQSLDQGLQFLIQYYNGEERAKGNILERFSAQQFPDLHSELNLSSLELGDSALYFCASSDSGGYEQYFGPGTRLTVT.

This clone was picked up a small number of times. The chain employs TRBV11-2 and TRBJ2-1; tentatively, D is TRBD1 (5 bases). Germline CDR1 SGHAT, CDR2 FQNNGV. V dropped 6 bases and J dropped 6 bases, with 12 bases sitting between them. The CDR3 has 13 residues. CDR3 region: CASRTSGRNEQFF. The CDR3 nucleotides are TGTGCCAGCAGGACCTCAGGGCGCAATGAGCAGTTCTTC.

This clone was counted a few times. CDR3 loop: CSVGVSANTGELFF. DNA of the CDR3: TGCAGCGTTGGAGTAAGCGCGAACACCGGGGAGCTGTTTTTT. The chain joins TRBV29-1 to TRBJ2-2; no clear D gene. The ends were cut back, 4 bases at V and 0 bases at J, with 9 bases in the middle. The CDR3 has 14 residues. Germline CDR1 is SQVTM and CDR2 is ANQGSEA.

This clone was observed once. The chain uses TRBV19 and TRBJ2-1, with a possible D match to TRBD1 (6 bases). The CDR3 covers 14 residues. CDR1 is LNHDA and CDR2 is SQIVND in the germline V gene (reference sequence). Trimming shortened V by 5 bases and J by 10 bases, and 18 bases separated the two germline ends. As DNA, the CDR3 is TGTGCCAGTAGTTCGGGCAGGGGACGTTGGGAGCAGTTCTTC. Protein product: CASSSGRGRWEQFF.